Listed below are T cell receptor beta chains from one sample, sequenced in a study of T cells expressing NK-cell markers. After re-calling the 5' RACE reads, TCRdb lists one entry per CDR3 protein, DNA absent. The sample totals some 500,000 distinct CDR3 sequences. Material: blood T cells: a sorted CD56 or NKG2C T cell subset, CD4+ or CD8+ T cells, or bulk PBMC T cells (not recorded which). These receptors originate from a woman between 45 and 60 years old in good health. Both conserved end residues are part of each CDR3. The order of the fields is V gene, J gene, CDR3 protein.

TRBV12-5	TRBJ2-7	CASGSWGGVSYEQYF
TRBV27	TRBJ2-7	CASNPSGSVREQYF
TRBV20-1	TRBJ2-5	CSAPRVAGGLQETQYF
TRBV5-1	TRBJ2-2	CASSLFGTSGTHTGELFF
TRBV20-1	TRBJ1-1	CSASQDNREAFF
TRBV7-9	TRBJ2-7	CASSLAATDRGAYEQYF
TRBV6-2/TRBV6-3	TRBJ2-1	CASSPRASPPYNEQFF
TRBV5-1	TRBJ1-2	CASSNRIDGYTF
TRBV20-1	TRBJ2-2	CSARGSGNIGELFF
TRBV7-2	TRBJ1-1	CASSLSGMNTEAFF
TRBV6-5	TRBJ1-5	CASSPLGGNQPQHF
TRBV29-1	TRBJ1-2	CSVGSTGVYGYTF
TRBV10-3	TRBJ1-1	CATTGAGLGGMNTEAFF
TRBV4-1	TRBJ2-3	CASRSLGRGAVHTQYF
TRBV12-3/TRBV12-4	TRBJ2-2	CASRGSSGIGELFF
TRBV20-1	TRBJ1-2	CSARDVDRPPNYGYTF
TRBV4-1	TRBJ1-1	CASSQDPGGKNTEAFF
TRBV24-1	TRBJ2-1	CATKARGLNEQFF
TRBV12-3/TRBV12-4	TRBJ1-1	CASSLSTVFEAFF
TRBV19	TRBJ2-5	CASSFANKIETQYF
TRBV4-1	TRBJ2-1	CASSQGLAGTNEQFF
TRBV11-2	TRBJ2-3	CASSFRRYTQYF
TRBV12-3/TRBV12-4	TRBJ2-7	CASTRGRYEQYF
TRBV29-1	TRBJ2-1	CSVVTGNNEQFF
TRBV14	TRBJ1-5	CASSAVGPYQPQHF
TRBV20-1	TRBJ2-1	CSARVPGQGAREQFF
TRBV14	TRBJ2-1	CASSPLAGGRDEQFF
TRBV20-1	TRBJ2-1	CSAPPSTPYNEQFF